The present entry profiles one T cell receptor (beta chain) with its context. As yet, its antigen is unknown. The germline CDR1 and CDR2 sequences are ENHRY and SYGVKD. The germline V and J ends were trimmed by 5 bases and 0 bases, with 17 bases remaining between them. The CDR3 consists of 17 residues. All patients reached thyroid surgery having received no treatment beforehand. These data originate in a study of metastatic and nonmetastatic thyroid tumors. For the study at large: Samples came from malignant and benign thyroid patients, and repertoires were compared across blood and tumor or nodule tissue.

How the authors handled the data: Using the CDR3 differences seen across clinicopathological groups, the authors built a distant-metastasis classifier for papillary thyroid cancer, which was meant to discriminate distant-metastatic patients. Using MiXCR, TCRdb reanalyzed the PCR reads. The V and J calls shown here were made by TCRdb, not taken from the authors' results. The table has about 60,000 clones, roughly 15% seen once. Study results and limitations: Reports indicated that malignant thyroid tumors showed significantly higher TCR beta diversity than benign nodules did, in blood and tumor.

This TCR was sampled from a male donor with papillary thyroid cancer or a benign thyroid nodule (not recorded which). Some clones in this sample may be carry-over from other donors' samples. The source material was blood. The rearrangement joins TRBV10-3 to TRBJ2-4, with D perhaps matching TRBD2 (7 bases). The CDR3 spells CAISNPGEGEAKNIQYF. In DNA form, the CDR3 reads TGTGCCATCAGTAACCCAGGGGAGGGAGAAGCCAAAAACATTCAGTACTTC.